Shown below are 19 T cell receptor beta chains from a single sample sequenced in a study of T cells after yellow fever vaccination. TCRdb fed the 5' RACE reads into MiXCR, producing one record per CDR3 protein. The profile shows some 340,000 distinct CDR3 sequences, roughly a tenth of them singletons. Sequenced material: CD4+ T cells sorted from PBMCs, taken 45 days after the yellow fever booster vaccination. Receptors originate from a man between 18 and 35 years old who received the YFV17D yellow fever vaccine.

This clonotype came up many times. The V call is TRBV11-3, the J call TRBJ1-1; D is unclear. V shed 2 bases and J shed 8 bases, with 12 bases lying between them. Germline loops: CDR1 SGHNT, CDR2 YENEEA. The CDR3 contains 13 residues. The CDR3 loop is CASSLSQDDEAFF. The CDR3 DNA reads TGTGCCAGCAGCTTATCCCAAGACGACGAAGCTTTCTTT.

The sample holds a few counts of this clonotype. J is TRBJ2-7 and V is TRBV20-1; D perhaps matches TRBD1 (5 bases). Trimming left V 0 bases short and J 0 bases short, with 15 bases between. The CDR3 spans 16 residues. Germline V gene lookup returns CDR1 DFQATT and CDR2 SNEGSKA (reference sequence). Here the CDR3 DNA reads TGCAGTGCTAGAGACCCGTCGGACATTGCCTCCTACGAGCAGTACTTC. This encodes CSARDPSDIASYEQYF.

The chain carries TRBV5-1 and TRBJ2-2; D gene unclear. CDR3 length: 13 amino acids. Germline assignment: CDR1 SGHRS and CDR2 YFSETQ. The ends were cut back, 4 bases at V and 7 bases at J, with 11 bases in the middle. For the CDR3, the DNA is TGCGCCAGCAGCATAGGGCCGGTCGGGGAGCTGTTTTTT. Translation gives CASSIGPVGELFF.

This clonotype was seen at least ten times. The rearrangement uses TRBV7-2 and TRBJ2-7; TRBD1 might be the D (5 bases). The CDR3 sequence is 15 residues long. V was pared by 1 base and J by 8 bases, with 18 bases between. CDR1 is SGHTA and CDR2 is FQGNSA in the germline V gene. The CDR3 coding sequence is TGTGCCAGCAGCTTAGGCTCCGGACACGCCCCAAAGCAGTACTTC. Its translation is CASSLGSGHAPKQYF.

This chain uses TRBV9 with TRBJ2-5, with TRBD2 matching over 11 bases. Germline loops: CDR1 SGDLS, CDR2 YYNGEE. CDR3 length: 15 amino acids. V shed 7 bases and J 2 bases; nucleotides not matched to a gene: 7. As DNA, the CDR3 is TGTGCCAGCTCGGTGGGACTAGCGGAGCAAGAGACCCAGTACTTC. Translated, it gives CASSVGLAEQETQYF.

The gene calls are TRBV5-1 and TRBJ1-5; D possibly corresponds to TRBD1 (5 bases). The CDR3 length is 16 residues. Germline loops: CDR1 SGHRS, CDR2 YFSETQ. V lost 3 bases to trimming and J lost 5 bases, with 18 bases between them. The CDR3 bases are TGCGCCAGCAGCTCCCCGGCGAGGGGCGAAGATCAGCCCCAGCATTTT. Residues: CASSSPARGEDQPQHF.

There are many counts of this clonotype. V is TRBV30 and J is TRBJ1-2; 8 bases line up with TRBD1. CDR1 is GTSNPN, CDR2 SVGIG, per germline (reference sequence). CDR3 size: 13 residues. The trim removed 4 bases at V and 7 bases at J, leaving 8 bases unmatched. CDR3 region: CAWKRDRPGGYTF. As DNA, the CDR3 is TGTGCCTGGAAAAGGGACAGGCCAGGTGGCTACACCTTC.

This clonotype has a count of ten or more. The chain recombines TRBV5-1 with TRBJ2-3, with TRBD1 as a possible D gene (5 bases). V lost 4 bases to trimming and J lost 0 bases, with 15 bases between them. Per the germline V gene, CDR1 is SGHRS and CDR2 is YFSETQ. CDR3 length equals 16 residues. CDR3 sequence: CASSTGRTSSTDTQYF. CDR3 DNA: TGCGCCAGCAGCACAGGACGGACATCCAGCACAGATACGCAGTATTTT.

This clonotype has ten or more counts. The V gene is TRBV5-1, the J gene TRBJ1-1; perhaps TRBD1 as D (5 bases). V was cut by 6 bases and J by 6 bases, with 18 bases left in between. Germline V gives CDR1 SGHRS, CDR2 YFSETQ. The CDR3 consists of 14 residues. DNA for the CDR3: TGCGCCAGCACTTCCGGAGGGGCCGGCCCTGAAGCTTTCTTT. Translation gives CASTSGGAGPEAFF.

This clonotype occurred a few times. The rearrangement joins TRBV4-3 to TRBJ1-1; D is uncertain. The CDR3 consists of 14 residues. Trimming cost V 0 bases and J 1 base, with 6 bases left between them. Germline V gives CDR1 LGHNA, CDR2 YSLEER. The CDR3 is CASSQEVWNTEAFF. The CDR3 region has the DNA TGCGCCAGCAGCCAAGAGGTTTGGAACACTGAAGCTTTCTTT.

This clonotype has just a few counts. The rearrangement links TRBV11-2 to TRBJ1-2; TRBD1 is a possible D gene (5 bases). This CDR3 has 13 amino acids. Germline V lookup: CDR1 SGHAT, CDR2 FQNNGV. V lost 0 bases, J lost 5 bases, and 7 bases lay in between. CDR3 in DNA: TGTGCCAGCAGCTTAGAGGGGACTTATGGCTACACCTTC. It translates to CASSLEGTYGYTF.

The chain uses TRBV13 and TRBJ1-2; no reliable D call. The CDR3 runs to 14 residues. Germline CDR1 is PRHDT and CDR2 is FYEKMQ (reference sequence). V was pared by 3 bases and J by 8 bases, with 16 bases between. The CDR3 region has the DNA TGTGCCAGCAGCTTCGCTATGACCCGGCGGGGCTACACCTTC. Amino acid sequence: CASSFAMTRRGYTF. The full variable domain, rest sourced from reference TRBV13 and TRBJ1-2, is AAGVIQSPRHLIKEKRETATLKCYPIPRHDTVYWYQQGPGQDPQFLISFYEKMQSDKGSIPDRFSAQQFSDYHSELNMSSLELGDSALYFCASSFAMTRRGYTFGSGTRLTVV.

This clonotype was observed a handful of times. The rearrangement links TRBV11-2 to TRBJ2-3, with TRBD1 matching 7 bases. The CDR3 is 14 residues long. With 7 bases clipped from V and 2 bases from J, the junction kept 6 bases outside the gene matches. Germline V gene sequence: CDR1 SGHAT, CDR2 FQNNGV. As DNA, the CDR3 is TGTGCCAGCAATCTCCAGGGGGTCACAGATACGCAGTATTTT. This codes for CASNLQGVTDTQYF.

The genes are TRBV7-2 and TRBJ2-3; D is ambiguous. In germline, CDR1 is SGHTA, CDR2 FQGNSA. V lost 4 bases, J lost 7 bases, and 12 bases lay in between. CDR3 length: 13 amino acids. The CDR3 spells CASSSRTRYTQYF. CDR3 in DNA: TGTGCCAGCAGCTCCCGGACCCGCTATACGCAGTATTTT.

This clonotype was seen only a few times. V is TRBV27 and J is TRBJ2-1; 8 nucleotides agree with TRBD2. V gave up 6 bases and J gave up 4 bases; unmatched junction bases: 8. Germline CDR1 and CDR2: MNHEY and SMNVEV (reference sequence). CDR3 length equals 15 residues. The CDR3 sequence is CASRGIAGGYNEQFF. CDR3 nucleotides: TGTGCCAGCAGGGGGATCGCGGGGGGATACAATGAGCAGTTCTTC.

This clonotype was seen a few times. The chain has TRBV7-3 and TRBJ2-7, with TRBD2 as a possible D gene (5 bases). The V gene's germline CDR1 is SGHTA and CDR2 FQGTGA. The ends were cut back, 2 bases at V and 5 bases at J, with 16 bases in the middle. This CDR3 has 15 residues. CDR3 coding DNA: TGTGCCAGCAGCTTAGACGGGGTCCCGGGCCACGAGCAGTACTTC. Protein sequence: CASSLDGVPGHEQYF.

This clonotype was detected only a few times. The chain is built from TRBV4-2 and TRBJ2-1; 9 positions agree with TRBD2. Trimming at V came to 3 bases and at J to 2 bases, leaving 2 bases not matched to a gene. There are 15 residues in the CDR3. The germline gives CDR1 LGHNA, CDR2 YNFKEQ. The CDR3: CASSQRGGAYNEQFF. CDR3 DNA sequence: TGTGCCAGCAGCCAGCGGGGGGGCGCCTACAATGAGCAGTTCTTC.

The chain couples TRBV14 to TRBJ2-3; D remains ambiguous. The V end was cut by 0 bases, the J end by 2 bases, with 15 bases between. In germline, CDR1 is SGHDN, CDR2 FVKESK. This CDR3 is 17 amino acids long. DNA for the CDR3: TGTGCCAGCAGCCAAGATACGGGTTTTTGGTCCACAGATACGCAGTATTTT. Encoded protein: CASSQDTGFWSTDTQYF.

The J gene is TRBJ2-7, the V gene TRBV7-8; D uncertain. V lost 0 bases to trimming and J lost 2 bases, with 8 bases between them. The CDR3 runs to 14 residues. CDR1 and CDR2 from the germline V gene are SGHVS and FQNEAQ. The CDR3 coding sequence is TGTGCCAGCAGCTTAGCTGGCGGAACCTACGAGCAGTACTTC. Translating it yields CASSLAGGTYEQYF.